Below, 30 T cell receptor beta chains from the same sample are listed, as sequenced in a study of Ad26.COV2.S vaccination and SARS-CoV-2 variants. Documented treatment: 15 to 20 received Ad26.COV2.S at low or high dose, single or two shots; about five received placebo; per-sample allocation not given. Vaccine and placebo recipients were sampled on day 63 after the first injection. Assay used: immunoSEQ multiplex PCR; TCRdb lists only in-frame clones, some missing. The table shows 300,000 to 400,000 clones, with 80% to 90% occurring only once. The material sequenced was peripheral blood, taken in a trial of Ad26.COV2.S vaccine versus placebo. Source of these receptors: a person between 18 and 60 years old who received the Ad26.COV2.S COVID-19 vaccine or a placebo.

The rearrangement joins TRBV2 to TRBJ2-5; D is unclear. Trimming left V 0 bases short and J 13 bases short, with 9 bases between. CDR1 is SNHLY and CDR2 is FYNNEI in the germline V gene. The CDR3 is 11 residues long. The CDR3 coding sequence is TGTGCCAGCAGTGAAGCTTCGATCCCGTACTTC. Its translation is CASSEASIPYF.

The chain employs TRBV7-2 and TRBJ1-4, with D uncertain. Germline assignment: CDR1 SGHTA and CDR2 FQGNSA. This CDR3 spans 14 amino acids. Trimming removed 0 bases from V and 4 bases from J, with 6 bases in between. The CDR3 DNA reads TGTGCCAGCAGCTTAGCAGGGTTTAATGAAAAACTGTTTTTT. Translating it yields CASSLAGFNEKLFF.

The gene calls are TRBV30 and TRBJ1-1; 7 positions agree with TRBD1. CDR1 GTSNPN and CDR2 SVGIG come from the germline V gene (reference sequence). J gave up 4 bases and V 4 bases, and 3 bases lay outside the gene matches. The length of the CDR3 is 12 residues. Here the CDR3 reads CAWNRGTTEAFF. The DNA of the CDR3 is TGTGCCTGGAACAGGGGTACCACTGAAGCTTTCTTT.

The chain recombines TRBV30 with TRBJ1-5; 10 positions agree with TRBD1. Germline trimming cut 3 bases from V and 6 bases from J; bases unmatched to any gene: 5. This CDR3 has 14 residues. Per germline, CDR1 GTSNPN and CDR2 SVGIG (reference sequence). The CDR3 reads CAWRDRTGGQPQHF. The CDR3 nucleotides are TGTGCCTGGAGGGATCGGACAGGGGGTCAGCCCCAGCATTTT.

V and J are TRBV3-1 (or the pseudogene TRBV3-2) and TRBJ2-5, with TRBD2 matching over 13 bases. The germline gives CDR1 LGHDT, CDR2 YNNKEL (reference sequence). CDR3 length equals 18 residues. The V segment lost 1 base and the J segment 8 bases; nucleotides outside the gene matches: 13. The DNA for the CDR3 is TGTGCCAGCAGCCAAGTCCGACTAGCGGGGGGTTCTTCGAGTACCCAGTACTTC. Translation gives CASSQVRLAGGSSSTQYF.

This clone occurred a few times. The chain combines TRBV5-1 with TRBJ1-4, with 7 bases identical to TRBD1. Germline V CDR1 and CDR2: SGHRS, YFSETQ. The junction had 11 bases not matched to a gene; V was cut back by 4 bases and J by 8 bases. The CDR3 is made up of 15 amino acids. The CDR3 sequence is CASSTPGTAGEKLFF. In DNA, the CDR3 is TGCGCCAGCAGCACGCCCGGGACAGCCGGGGAAAAACTGTTTTTT.

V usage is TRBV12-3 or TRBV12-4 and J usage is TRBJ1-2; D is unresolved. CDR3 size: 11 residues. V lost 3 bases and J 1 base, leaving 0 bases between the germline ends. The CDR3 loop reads CASSFNYGYTF. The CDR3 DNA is TGTGCCAGCAGTTTTAACTATGGCTACACCTTC.

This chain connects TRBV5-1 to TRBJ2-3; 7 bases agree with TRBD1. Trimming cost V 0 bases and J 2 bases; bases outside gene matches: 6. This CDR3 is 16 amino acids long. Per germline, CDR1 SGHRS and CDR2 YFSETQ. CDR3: CASSLGVGGSTDTQYF. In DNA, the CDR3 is TGCGCCAGCAGCTTGGGTGTAGGGGGCTCCACAGATACGCAGTATTTT.

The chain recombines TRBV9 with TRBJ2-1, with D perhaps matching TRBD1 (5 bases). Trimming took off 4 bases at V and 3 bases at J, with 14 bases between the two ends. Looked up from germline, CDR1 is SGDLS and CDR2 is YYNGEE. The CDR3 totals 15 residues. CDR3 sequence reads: CASSSQGALYNEQFF. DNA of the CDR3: TGTGCCAGCAGCTCCCAAGGGGCCCTCTACAATGAGCAGTTCTTC.

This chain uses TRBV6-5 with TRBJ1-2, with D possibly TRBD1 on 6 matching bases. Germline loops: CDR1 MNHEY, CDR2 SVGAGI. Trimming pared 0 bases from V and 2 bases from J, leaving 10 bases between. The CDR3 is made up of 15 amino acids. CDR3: CASSYSAGANYGYTF. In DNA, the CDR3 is TGTGCCAGCAGTTACTCTGCGGGGGCGAACTATGGCTACACCTTC.

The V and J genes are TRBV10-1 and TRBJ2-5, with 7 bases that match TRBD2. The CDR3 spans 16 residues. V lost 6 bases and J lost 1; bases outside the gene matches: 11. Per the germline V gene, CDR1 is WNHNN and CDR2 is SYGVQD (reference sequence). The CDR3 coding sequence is TGCGCCAGCAGAGCGACTAGCAAAGGCAGCCAAGAGACCCAGTACTTC. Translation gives CASRATSKGSQETQYF.

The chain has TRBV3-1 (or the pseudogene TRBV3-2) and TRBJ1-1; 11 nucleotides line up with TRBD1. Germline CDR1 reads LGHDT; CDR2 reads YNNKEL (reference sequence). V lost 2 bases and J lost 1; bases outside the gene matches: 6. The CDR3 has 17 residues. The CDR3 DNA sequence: TGTGCCAGCAGCCAATGGACAGGGGGCATGGGGAACACTGAAGCTTTCTTT. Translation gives CASSQWTGGMGNTEAFF.

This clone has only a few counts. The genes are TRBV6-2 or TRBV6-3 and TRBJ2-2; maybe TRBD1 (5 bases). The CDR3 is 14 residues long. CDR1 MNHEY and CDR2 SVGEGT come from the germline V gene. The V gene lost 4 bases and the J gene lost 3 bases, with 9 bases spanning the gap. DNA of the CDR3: TGTGCCAGCAGTTCTGGCAGGGACACCGGGGAGCTGTTTTTT. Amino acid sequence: CASSSGRDTGELFF.

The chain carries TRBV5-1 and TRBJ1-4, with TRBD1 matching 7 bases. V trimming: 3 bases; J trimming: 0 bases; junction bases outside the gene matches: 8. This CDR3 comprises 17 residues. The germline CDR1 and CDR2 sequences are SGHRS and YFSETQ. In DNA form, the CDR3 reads TGCGCCAGCAGCTCCCCCCCAGGACAGGCAACTAATGAAAAACTGTTTTTT. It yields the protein CASSSPPGQATNEKLFF.

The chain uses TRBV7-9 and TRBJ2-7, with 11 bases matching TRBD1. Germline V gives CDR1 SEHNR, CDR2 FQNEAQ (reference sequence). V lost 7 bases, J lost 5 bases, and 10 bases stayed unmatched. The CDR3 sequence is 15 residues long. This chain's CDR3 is CASNPPRTGGNEQYF. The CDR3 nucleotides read TGTGCCAGCAACCCACCCCGGACAGGGGGCAACGAGCAGTACTTC.

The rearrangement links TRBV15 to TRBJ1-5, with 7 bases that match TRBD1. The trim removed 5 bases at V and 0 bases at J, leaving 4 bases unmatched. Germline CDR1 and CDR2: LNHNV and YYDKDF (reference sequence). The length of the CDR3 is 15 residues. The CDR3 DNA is TGTGCCACCAGCGGGGACAGCCATAGCAATCAGCCCCAGCATTTT. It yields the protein CATSGDSHSNQPQHF.

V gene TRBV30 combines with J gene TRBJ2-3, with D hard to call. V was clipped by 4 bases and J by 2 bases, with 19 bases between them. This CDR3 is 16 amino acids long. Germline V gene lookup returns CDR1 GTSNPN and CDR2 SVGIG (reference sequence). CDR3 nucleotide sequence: TGTGCCTGGACCCCTTCAGCAACGAGGACCACAGATACGCAGTATTTT. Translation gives CAWTPSATRTTDTQYF. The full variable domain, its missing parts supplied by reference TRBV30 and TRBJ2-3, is SQTIHQWPATLVQPVGSPLSLECTVEGTSNPNLYWYRQAAGRGLQLLFYSVGIGQISSEVPQNLSASRPQDRQFILSSKKLLLSDSGFYLCAWTPSATRTTDTQYFGPGTRLTVL.

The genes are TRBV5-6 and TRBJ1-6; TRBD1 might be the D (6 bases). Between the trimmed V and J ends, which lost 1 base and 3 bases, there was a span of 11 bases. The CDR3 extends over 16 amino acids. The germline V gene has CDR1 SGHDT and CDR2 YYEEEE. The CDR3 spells CASSLRGGIYNSPLHF. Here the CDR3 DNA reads TGTGCCAGCAGCTTGCGAGGGGGTATCTATAATTCACCCCTCCACTTT.

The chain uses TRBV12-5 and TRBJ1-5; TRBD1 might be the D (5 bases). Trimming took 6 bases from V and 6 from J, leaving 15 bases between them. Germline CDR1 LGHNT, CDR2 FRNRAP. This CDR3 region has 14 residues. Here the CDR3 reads CASGDTNAGQPQHF. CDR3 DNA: TGTGCTAGTGGGGACACGAACGCAGGTCAGCCCCAGCATTTT.

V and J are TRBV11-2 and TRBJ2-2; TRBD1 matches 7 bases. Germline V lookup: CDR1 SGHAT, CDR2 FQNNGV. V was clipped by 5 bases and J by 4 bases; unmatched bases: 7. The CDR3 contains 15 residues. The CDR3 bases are TGTGCCAGCAGCCTAGGGGGCGCGGGCACCGGGGAGCTGTTTTTT. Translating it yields CASSLGGAGTGELFF.

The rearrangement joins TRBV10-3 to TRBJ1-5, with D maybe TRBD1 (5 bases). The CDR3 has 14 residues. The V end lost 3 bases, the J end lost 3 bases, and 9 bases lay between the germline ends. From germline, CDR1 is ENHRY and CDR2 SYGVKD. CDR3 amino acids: CAISEGAANQPQHF. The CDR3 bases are TGTGCCATCAGTGAAGGGGCGGCCAATCAGCCCCAGCATTTT.

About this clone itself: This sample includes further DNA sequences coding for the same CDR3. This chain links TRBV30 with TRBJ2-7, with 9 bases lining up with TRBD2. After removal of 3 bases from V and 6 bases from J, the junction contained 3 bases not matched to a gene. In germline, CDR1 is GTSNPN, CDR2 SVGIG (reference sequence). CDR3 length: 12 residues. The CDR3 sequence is CAWRGRGGEQYF. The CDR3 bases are TGTGCCTGGAGGGGGCGGGGGGGCGAGCAGTACTTC.

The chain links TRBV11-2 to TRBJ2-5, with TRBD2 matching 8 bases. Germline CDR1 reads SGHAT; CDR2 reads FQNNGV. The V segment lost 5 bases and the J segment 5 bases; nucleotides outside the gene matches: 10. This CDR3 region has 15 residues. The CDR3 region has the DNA TGTGCCAGCAGCCCTCGTGCGGGGGGTAGGGAGACCCAGTACTTC. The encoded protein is CASSPRAGGRETQYF.

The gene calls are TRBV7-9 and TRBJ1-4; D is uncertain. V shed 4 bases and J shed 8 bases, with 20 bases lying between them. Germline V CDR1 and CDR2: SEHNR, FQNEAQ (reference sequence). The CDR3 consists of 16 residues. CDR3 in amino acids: CASSSPTRAPGEKLFF. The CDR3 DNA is TGTGCCAGCAGCTCCCCGACTCGGGCCCCGGGGGAAAAACTGTTTTTT.

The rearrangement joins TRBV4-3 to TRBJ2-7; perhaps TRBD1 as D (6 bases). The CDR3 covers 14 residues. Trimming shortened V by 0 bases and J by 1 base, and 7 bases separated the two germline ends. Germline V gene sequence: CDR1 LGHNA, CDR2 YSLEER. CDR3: CASSQDGTSYEQYF. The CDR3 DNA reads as TGCGCCAGCAGCCAAGATGGGACATCCTACGAGCAGTACTTC.

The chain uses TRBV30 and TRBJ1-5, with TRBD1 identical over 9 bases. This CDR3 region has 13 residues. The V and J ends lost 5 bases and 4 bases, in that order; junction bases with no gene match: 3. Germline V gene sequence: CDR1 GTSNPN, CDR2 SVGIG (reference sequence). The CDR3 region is CAWGDRANQPQHF. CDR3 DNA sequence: TGTGCCTGGGGGGACAGGGCTAATCAGCCCCAGCATTTT. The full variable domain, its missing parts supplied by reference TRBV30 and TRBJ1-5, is SQTIHQWPATLVQPVGSPLSLECTVEGTSNPNLYWYRQAAGRGLQLLFYSVGIGQISSEVPQNLSASRPQDRQFILSSKKLLLSDSGFYLCAWGDRANQPQHFGDGTRLSIL.

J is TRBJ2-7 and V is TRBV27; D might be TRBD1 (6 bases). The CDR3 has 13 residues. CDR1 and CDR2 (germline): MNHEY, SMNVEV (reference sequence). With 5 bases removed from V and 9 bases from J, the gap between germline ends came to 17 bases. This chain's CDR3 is CASSPRGSRGQYF. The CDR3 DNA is TGTGCCAGCAGTCCCAGGGGTTCTCGGGGGCAGTACTTC.

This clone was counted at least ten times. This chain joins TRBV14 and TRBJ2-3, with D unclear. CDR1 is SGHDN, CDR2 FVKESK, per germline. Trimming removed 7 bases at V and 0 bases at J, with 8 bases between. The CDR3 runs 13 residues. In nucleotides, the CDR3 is TGTGCCAGCAACCGTCTCAGCACAGATACGCAGTATTTT. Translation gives CASNRLSTDTQYF.

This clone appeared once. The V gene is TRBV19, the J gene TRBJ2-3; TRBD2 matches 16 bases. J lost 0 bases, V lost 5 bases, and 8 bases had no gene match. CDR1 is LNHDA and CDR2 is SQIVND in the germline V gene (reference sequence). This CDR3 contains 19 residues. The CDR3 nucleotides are TGTGCCAGTAGTGGCGGGACTAGCGGGGGGGCCCTAAGCACAGATACGCAGTATTTT. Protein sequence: CASSGGTSGGALSTDTQYF.

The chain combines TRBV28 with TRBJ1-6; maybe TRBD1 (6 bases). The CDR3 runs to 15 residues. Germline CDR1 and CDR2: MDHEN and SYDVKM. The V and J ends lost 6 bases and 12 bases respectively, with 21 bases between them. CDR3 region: CASSLPPTGSRPLHF. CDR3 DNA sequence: TGTGCCAGCAGCCTACCCCCGACAGGTTCGAGACCCCTCCACTTT.